This T cell receptor beta chain was recorded in a study of blood T cell repertoires in COVID-19. Generated by immunoSEQ multiplex PCR, the TCRdb table keeps only in-frame clones and is missing some. The table lists around 81,000 clones, more than 75% of them singletons. The V and J ends lost 3 bases and 2 bases, in that order; junction bases with no gene match: 1. This CDR3 region has 12 residues. The germline V gene has CDR1 SQVTM and CDR2 ANQGSEA. This clonotype originated in a woman aged 55 to 70 with acute or convalescent COVID-19. The specimen sequenced was peripheral blood. V usage is TRBV29-1 and J usage is TRBJ2-7, with 7 bases lining up with TRBD1. The chain's CDR3 is CSVDRGTYEQYF. DNA of the CDR3: TGCAGCGTTGACAGGGGGACCTACGAGCAGTACTTC.